This T cell receptor beta chain was documented in a study of cytomegalovirus exposure and HLA in healthy donors listed by TCRdb under 2017. Looking at the study overall: According to an earlier analysis of several hundred of the donors, some 180 million T cells yielded 90 million to 130 million unique TCR beta sequences and approximately 300 Gb of sequence data. Of the roughly 430 genotyped donors, about 84% fell in the genetic ancestry cluster associated with self-reported Caucasian donors. The number of donors typed differed by locus, with roughly 629-640 for A, B, C, DRB1 and DQB1, around 520 for DQA1, 600 to 610 for DPA1, and some 440 for DPB1. Among a few hundred genotyped donors of the cohort, an average of 235,054 unique TCR beta nucleotide sequences were sequenced per donor, around 20% of them non-productive. Alongside the repertoire data, information on donor age, sex, ethnicity and CMV serostatus was compiled. All discovery cohort repertoires had been generated using a single sequencing platform. The aim of the study was to test whether cataloging public T cell receptors could identify signatures of past pathogen exposure. An earlier analysis of 587 of the donors used high-throughput TCR beta sequencing to judge whether each TCR beta V gene segment behaved as functional or pseudogenic. Class I and class II HLA loci were covered by the typing at four-digit resolution. Genome-wide SNP genotypes for about 65% of the 666 donors were used in a later genetic analysis, which treated that subset as a discovery cohort. About five DR-DQ haplotypes were handled as single units for association and clustering because linkage in the cohort was strong. Using immunosequencing, the study profiled T cell repertoires from around 680 subjects and related those repertoires to cytomegalovirus serostatus. Rather than drawing on any new phenotypic data, the later analysis identified candidate immune exposures from TCR beta sequences and the way those sequences occurred across donors. A separate validation cohort of 90 to 150 different subjects was used in addition to the 666-subject first cohort. An early release covering some 640 HLA-typed donors comprised 250 to 350 gigabases of sequencing data and around 86 million unique TCR sequences. To predict cytomegalovirus infection status, the study brought together high-throughput TCR immunosequencing, statistical association of individual TCRs with disease status, and machine learning. A later analysis re-examined previously published TCR beta repertoires from over 500 donors and added high-resolution HLA genotyping to investigate patterns of TCR occurrence. Paper-wide results and their limitations: The only immune exposure information available for the cohort was CMV serostatus. An association between a missense DCLRE1C variant and V-gene and J-gene trimming of TCR beta chains was found in a later genetic analysis and replicated in an independent cohort. Compared with the 666-donor mean, donors in an Asian-associated ancestry cluster had fewer N-insertions in productive TCRs, according to a later genetic analysis. Only TCR beta chains were sequenced in this cohort, and the absence of alpha or paired-chain data limited detectable features. The presence/absence analyses assumed that sequencing depth was roughly uniform across donors, and that assumption may not be true. At a false discovery rate of 0.05, a later analysis linked about 16,000 TCR beta sequences to specific HLA alleles. When HLA alleles, especially DR and DQ, strongly co-occurred, TCR associations were difficult to assign to individual alleles. According to a later analysis, most CMV-associated TCR beta chains appeared to be HLA-restricted, and the HLA associations seemed to be driven largely by CMV exposure. A further reported finding was that TCR beta sequences accurately predicted the HLA-A and HLA-B alleles for most subjects in the first cohort. A later analysis reported that several top co-occurrence clusters appeared linked to parvovirus B19, influenza, CMV and Epstein-Barr virus. According to the authors, the approach could potentially be generalized to other disease states and immunological phenotypes. In a later analysis, the rate of TCR association differed among HLA loci, with DRB1 alleles having the most associated TCRs and HLA-C alleles having the fewest. About 15 rarely observed V segments, including chromosome 9 orphons, were excluded from the earlier analysis of approximately 500 of the donors because counts were too low. HLA typing was unavailable for some donors at each locus, so association tests used only the typed subset. The sequencing pipeline was judged likely to have produced a cluster of highly shared sequence variants as a technical artifact. The 87-base-pair reads could not distinguish some IMGT-functional V segments, including TRBV6-2 and TRBV6-3, so those segments were excluded. Most TCR sequences were observed very rarely across donors, whereas some public TCRs were present in many individuals. In vitro tests confirmed that three of the cytomegalovirus-associated TCR beta chains recognize cytomegalovirus antigens. In an earlier analysis of several hundred of the donors, most TCR beta V segments were observed in productive rearrangements about 90% or about 30% of the time, broadly matching IMGT annotations. The classifier was reported to diagnose cytomegalovirus status with high specificity and sensitivity in both the original and validation cohorts. Linkage disequilibrium might explain the correlated functional status among segregating V segments, but an unknown experimental factor could not be excluded. In a later analysis, HLA-associated TCR beta chains showed more clonal expansion and lower generation probabilities than non-associated chains that were equally common. The study listed 164 TCR beta chains as associated with cytomegalovirus.

The cohort was made up of about 610 healthy bone marrow donors. Cohort members were all nominally healthy when sampled, although unrecorded immune exposures were likely present. The donor was CMV seronegative and belonged to the group of approximately 320 seronegative cohort members. Each donor provided a peripheral blood sample, and peripheral blood mononuclear cells were used for TCR beta sequencing. The Qiagen DNeasy Blood Extraction Kit was used to extract genomic DNA from the blood cell samples. Comments on this clone: Its antigen remains undetermined. The record has no base qualities; no much larger clone is one base away.

Receptor libraries were prepared by the immunoSEQ multiplex PCR assay. For the multiplex PCR, a mixture combining 60 forward primers for TCR Vbeta segments and 13 reverse primers for TCR Jbeta segments was used. The CDR3 region of rearranged TCR beta genes was amplified from genomic DNA by a multiplex PCR assay. Amplified TCR beta libraries were sequenced as 87-base-pair reads on the Illumina HiSeq System. The original pipeline was this. In a later analysis, tens of millions of unique TCR beta chains were counted across the 666 repertoires, and approximately 9.9 million of these chains were shared by at least two donors. A nearest-neighbor algorithm error-corrected the raw reads and collapsed the reads into unique sequences, merging closely related sequences to remove PCR and sequencing errors. CDR3 sequences were aligned to IMGT reference sequences to assign V, D and J gene segments. Each retained sequence needed at least a six-nucleotide match to both a V gene segment and a J gene segment. Rearrangements were classified as productive when the CDR3 lacked stop codons and remained in frame with V and J, and all other rearrangements were classified as non-productive. CDR3 was defined according to IMGT convention as the region running from the second conserved V-encoded cysteine to the conserved J-encoded phenylalanine. The earlier analysis of around 640 of the donors excluded sequences that lacked an unambiguous match to a single V gene segment. In an earlier analysis of more than 500 of the donors, a V segment was called functional when productive rearrangements were above 56.7%, and segregating when the standard deviation between donors exceeded 5%. A statistical classification framework was built for diagnosing cytomegalovirus status from the catalog of TCR beta chain sequences. V and J gene assignment, in a later analysis, came from comparing TCR nucleotide sequences with IMGT/GENE-DB human TR gene sequences. The TCRdist pipeline was used in a later analysis to assign CDR3 sequences and most-parsimonious VDJ recombination scenarios. In a later analysis, each TCR beta chain was defined by its CDR3 amino acid sequence together with its V-gene family, and reads without a unique V-gene family were excluded. In a later analysis, around 600 highly shared, low-generation-probability nucleotide sequences were removed to address suspected cross-contamination and a sequencing artifact. For each public chain, a later analysis derived a clonal expansion index from normalized ranks of inferred template counts within each repertoire. Generation probabilities in a later analysis came from a VDJ recombination model fitted to out-of-frame rearrangements, and those results were checked against IGoR. Hypergeometric tests were used in a later analysis to score TCR-TCR, TCR-HLA and TCR-CMV co-occurrence, with a repertoire-size bias correction applied to the TCR pairs. False discovery rates were estimated in a later analysis by permuting HLA or CMV assignments 20 times. In a later analysis, co-occurring TCRs were grouped using DBSCAN, and TCRdist sequence similarity was added for clustering within HLA-allele-positive subsets. Repertoires with fewer than 30,000 or more than 120,000 public chains, plus five repertoires with anomalous nucleotide sharing, were excluded from co-occurrence clustering. The table was pulled from immuneACCESS by TCRdb, which kept in-frame rearrangements only. Such tables lose some clones; where checked, under half of the loss comes from unresolved V genes, and the rest has no known cause. The DNA gave D and trimming, while V, J and clone size come from that table. The sample includes 200,000 to 250,000 clones, with around 80% observed a single time. The ten largest clones represent 0.71% of the sample.

The CDR3 spans 15 residues, from the cysteine through the phenylalanine. The only DNA kept is the CDR3, 45 bases in frame from the first base. Deletion took 1 base off V and 7 bases off J, with a span of 13 bases between the germline ends. Per the germline V gene, SGHVS is the CDR1 and FQNEAQ is the CDR2. The TCR originated in a boy aged 2 to 9 in good health and CMV-seronegative. Material: PBMCs. The V and J genes are TRBV7-8 and TRBJ2-2; TRBD2 is perhaps the D gene, given 6 matching bases. The DNA reads TGTGCCAGCAGCTTAGACGGGAGTGTTAACGGGGAGCTGTTTTTT. Translated, it gives CASSLDGSVNGELFF.